The clone carrying this TCR beta chain has a count of ten or more. Its antigen is still unknown. The CDR3 runs to 14 residues. With 4 bases removed from V and 5 bases from J, the gap between germline ends came to 14 bases. Germline-derived CDR1 and CDR2 are SNHLY and FYNNEI. Out of less than 12 ml of fresh peripheral blood came the PBMCs. The sample belongs to a study of T cells in Graves' hyperthyroidism and ophthalmopathy. Amplified TCR beta CDR3 regions came from RNA transcripts. HTBI primers were used for first-round RT-PCR of the TCR CDR3. TCRdb re-derived calls from the multiplex PCR reads in MiXCR, one entry per CDR3 protein. This table has roughly 500,000 distinct CDR3 sequences, 11% to 15% appearing once. Findings and limits, study-wide: In the analysis, a 13 V-J model separated ophthalmopathy from stable hyperthyroidism.

The chain combines TRBV2 with TRBJ2-5, with D maybe TRBD2 (6 bases). This receptor was identified in a woman in her 30s with Graves' hyperthyroidism that later progressed to Graves' ophthalmopathy. Material: blood. The CDR3 region is CASSGLAISETQYF. The CDR3 nucleotides read TGTGCCAGCAGTGGCCTAGCGATATCTGAGACCCAGTACTTC.